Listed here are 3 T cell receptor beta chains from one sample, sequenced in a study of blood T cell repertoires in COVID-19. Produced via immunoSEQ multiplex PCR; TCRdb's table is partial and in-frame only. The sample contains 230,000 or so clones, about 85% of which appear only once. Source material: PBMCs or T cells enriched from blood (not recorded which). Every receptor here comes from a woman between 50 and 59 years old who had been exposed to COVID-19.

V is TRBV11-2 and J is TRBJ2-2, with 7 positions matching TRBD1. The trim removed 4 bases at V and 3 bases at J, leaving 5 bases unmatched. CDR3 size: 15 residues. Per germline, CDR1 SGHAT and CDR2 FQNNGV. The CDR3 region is CASSSLGQHTGELFF. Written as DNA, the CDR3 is TGTGCCAGCAGCTCCCTGGGACAGCACACCGGGGAGCTGTTTTTT. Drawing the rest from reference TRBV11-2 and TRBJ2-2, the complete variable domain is EAGVAQSPRYKIIEKRQSVAFWCNPISGHATLYWYQQILGQGPKLLIQFQNNGVVDDSQLPKDRFSAERLKGVDSTLKIQPAKLEDSAVYLCASSSLGQHTGELFFGEGSRLTVL.

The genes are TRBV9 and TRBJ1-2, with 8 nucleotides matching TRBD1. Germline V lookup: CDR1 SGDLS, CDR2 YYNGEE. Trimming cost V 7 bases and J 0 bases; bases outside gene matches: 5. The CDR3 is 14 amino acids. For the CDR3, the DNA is TGTGCCAGCGCACCGGGACAGGCTAACTATGGCTACACCTTC. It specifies CASAPGQANYGYTF.

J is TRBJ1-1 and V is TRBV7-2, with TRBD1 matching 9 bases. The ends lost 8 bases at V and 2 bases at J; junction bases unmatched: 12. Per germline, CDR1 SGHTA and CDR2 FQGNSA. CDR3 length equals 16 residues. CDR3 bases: TGTGCCAGCCTACAGGGGGCGCTTAGGGTTAACACTGAAGCTTTCTTT. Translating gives CASLQGALRVNTEAFF.